The 30 T cell receptor beta chains presented below share a single source sample, sequenced in a study of identical twins. TCRdb fed the 5' RACE reads into MiXCR, producing one record per CDR3 protein. The sample has roughly 570,000 distinct CDR3 sequences, 9.5% to 10% seen once. In addition, the sample was reused for a study of yellow fever vaccine responses in identical twins.

Sequencing was carried out using PBMCs. Every receptor here comes from a woman between 18 and 30 years old in good health.

The J gene is TRBJ2-2, the V gene TRBV7-8; D not certain. Looked up from germline, CDR1 is SGHVS and CDR2 is FQNEAQ. Between the trimmed V and J ends, which lost 8 bases and 1 base, there was a span of 20 bases. CDR3 length: 17 amino acids. The CDR3 nucleotides are TGTGCCAGCTCTATAATGCACGAGACCGTGAACACCGGGGAGCTGTTTTTT. This codes for CASSIMHETVNTGELFF.

This clonotype was detected many times. The rearrangement uses TRBV11-2 and TRBJ2-4, with a weak D call TRBD2 (6 bases). Germline V gene data show CDR1 as SGHAT and CDR2 as FQNNGV. This CDR3 comprises 17 residues. V dropped 0 bases and J dropped 6 bases, with 18 bases sitting between them. The CDR3 DNA reads TGTGCCAGCAGCTTAGATACCGGAGATGGAGGGGCAAACATTCAGTACTTC. Protein sequence: CASSLDTGDGGANIQYF. The variable domain in full, completed from reference TRBV11-2 and TRBJ2-4, reads EAGVAQSPRYKIIEKRQSVAFWCNPISGHATLYWYQQILGQGPKLLIQFQNNGVVDDSQLPKDRFSAERLKGVDSTLKIQPAKLEDSAVYLCASSLDTGDGGANIQYFGAGTRLSVL.

Here the CDR3 DNA reads TGTGCCAGCAGTTTGCGACAGGGGGGCTCCTACAATGAGCAGTTCTTC. It yields the protein CASSLRQGGSYNEQFF. V and J are TRBV12-3 or TRBV12-4 and TRBJ2-1, with 9 bases identical to TRBD1. CDR3 length equals 16 residues. After removal of 3 bases from V and 0 bases from J, the junction contained 3 bases not matched to a gene.

The chain is built from TRBV3-1 and TRBJ2-1; 11 bases match TRBD2. Germline-derived CDR1 and CDR2 are LGHDT and YNNKEL (reference sequence). After removal of 5 bases from V and 9 bases from J, the junction contained 3 bases not matched to a gene. The CDR3 sequence is 13 residues long. In nucleotides, the CDR3 is TGTGCCAGCAGCACTAGCGGGGGCGGTGAGCAGTTCTTC. Amino acid sequence: CASSTSGGGEQFF.

The genes are TRBV12-3 or TRBV12-4 and TRBJ2-7; 7 nucleotides match TRBD1. This CDR3 comprises 15 residues. V was clipped by 1 base and J by 1 base; unmatched bases: 4. The CDR3 reads CASSLVQGISYEQYF. In DNA form, the CDR3 reads TGTGCCAGCAGTTTAGTACAGGGGATTTCCTACGAGCAGTACTTC.

This clonotype was recorded at least ten times. The rearrangement joins TRBV20-1 to TRBJ2-1; TRBD1 agrees at 9 bases. The CDR3 totals 14 residues. V lost 3 bases and J lost 10; bases outside the gene matches: 10. Germline lookup yields CDR1 DFQATT and CDR2 SNEGSKA (reference sequence). CDR3 nucleotides: TGCAGTGCTAGGGGCGGGGACAGGGTCTCCGAGCAGTTCTTC. Protein sequence: CSARGGDRVSEQFF.

The chain carries TRBV4-3 and TRBJ2-2, with D unresolved. Germline V gene sequence: CDR1 LGHNA, CDR2 YSLEER. The CDR3 length is 15 residues. V lost 0 bases and J 7 bases, leaving 12 bases between the germline ends. The CDR3 protein is CASSQEIAESGELFF. The CDR3 DNA reads TGCGCCAGCAGCCAAGAGATCGCAGAGAGCGGGGAGCTGTTTTTT.

This clonotype was found a few times. This chain joins TRBV11-3 and TRBJ2-2; D possibly corresponds to TRBD1 (6 bases). The germline V gene encodes CDR1 SGHNT and CDR2 YENEEA. The CDR3 runs 17 residues. The V gene lost 4 bases and the J gene lost 1 base, with 16 bases spanning the gap. The CDR3: CASSSRTGTLNTGELFF. The CDR3, as DNA: TGTGCCAGCAGCTCCAGAACAGGGACATTGAACACCGGGGAGCTGTTTTTT.

This clonotype was picked up a small number of times. This chain joins TRBV20-1 and TRBJ2-3; 9 bases match TRBD2. Germline V gene lookup returns CDR1 DFQATT and CDR2 SNEGSKA (reference sequence). The CDR3 has 12 residues. Unmatched junction bases numbered 7, after V lost 1 base and J lost 14 bases. The CDR3: CSARATGLALYF. CDR3 nucleotides: TGCAGTGCTAGAGCTACGGGACTAGCCCTGTATTTT.

V and J are TRBV7-2 and TRBJ2-3, with D unclear. The CDR3 contains 14 residues. V gave up 1 base and J gave up 2 bases, with 7 bases separating them. Germline V gene data show CDR1 as SGHTA and CDR2 as FQGNSA. The DNA of the CDR3 is TGTGCCAGCAGCTTAGAGGCGTTCACAGATACGCAGTATTTT. Translation gives CASSLEAFTDTQYF.

The chain carries TRBV5-1 and TRBJ2-7, with TRBD1 identical over 9 bases. The CDR3 is 14 residues long. Losses at the gene ends were 4 bases for V and 5 bases for J; bases not matched to a gene: 7. The germline V gene encodes CDR1 SGHRS and CDR2 YFSETQ. The CDR3: CASSVQGALNEQYF. The CDR3 DNA is TGCGCCAGCAGCGTACAGGGGGCGCTCAACGAGCAGTACTTC.

V gene TRBV28 combines with J gene TRBJ2-7, with 10 nucleotides matching TRBD2. This CDR3 spans 15 amino acids. The germline V gene encodes CDR1 MDHEN and CDR2 SYDVKM. V gave up 5 bases and J gave up 3 bases; unmatched junction bases: 7. In nucleotides, the CDR3 is TGTGCCAGCAGTCCAGCCTCTAGCGGGAGCTACGAGCAGTACTTC. Translation gives CASSPASSGSYEQYF. The full variable domain, in which reference TRBV28 and TRBJ2-7 provide the parts outside the CDR3, is DVKVTQSSRYLVKRTGEKVFLECVQDMDHENMFWYRQDPGLGLRLIYFSYDVKMKEKGDIPEGYSVSREKKERFSLILESASTNQTSMYLCASSPASSGSYEQYFGPGTRLTVT.

A few counts support this clonotype. The V call is TRBV10-1, the J call TRBJ2-7; D gene unclear. CDR1 WNHNN and CDR2 SYGVQD come from the germline V gene (reference sequence). V lost 2 bases and J lost 3, with 8 bases in between. The CDR3 is made up of 13 amino acids. This CDR3 is CASSEVRHYEQYF. The DNA of the CDR3 is TGCGCCAGCAGTGAGGTTAGGCACTACGAGCAGTACTTC.

This clonotype has ten or more counts. The chain links TRBV7-9 to TRBJ2-7; 10 nucleotides match TRBD2. This CDR3 region has 14 residues. Germline V gene lookup returns CDR1 SEHNR and CDR2 FQNEAQ (reference sequence). The J segment lost 5 bases and the V segment lost 6 bases, leaving 7 bases of the junction unmatched. This CDR3 reads CASRVAGGTHEQYF. CDR3 sequence (DNA): TGTGCCAGCAGAGTAGCGGGGGGTACCCACGAGCAGTACTTC.

Only a few counts were recorded for this clonotype. The chain combines TRBV11-2 with TRBJ2-3, with TRBD2 matching 12 bases. The CDR3 spans 17 residues. J was trimmed by 13 bases and V by 5 bases; bases with no gene match: 19. Germline CDR1 SGHAT, CDR2 FQNNGV. Here the CDR3 reads CASSRPTSGRMLSWEYF. The CDR3 DNA sequence: TGTGCCAGCAGCCGACCGACTAGCGGGAGAATGCTCTCTTGGGAGTATTTT.

There are many counts of this clonotype. The chain joins TRBV27 to TRBJ1-4; TRBD1 matches 7 bases. This CDR3 comprises 13 residues. The V gene end was trimmed by 4 bases and the J gene end by 9 bases; junction bases not matched to a gene: 5. Germline V gene data show CDR1 as MNHEY and CDR2 as SMNVEV (reference sequence). CDR3 coding DNA: TGTGCCAGCAGTTATATGGGACAGCAAAAACTGTTTTTT. Amino acids: CASSYMGQQKLFF. The whole variable domain, filled in from reference TRBV27 and TRBJ1-4, reads EAQVTQNPRYLITVTGKKLTVTCSQNMNHEYMSWYRQDPGLGLRQIYYSMNVEVTDKGDVPEGYKVSRKEKRNFPLILESPSPNQTSLYFCASSYMGQQKLFFGSGTQLSVL.

The chain joins TRBV7-2 to TRBJ2-2, with TRBD2 identical over 10 bases. Germline assignment: CDR1 SGHTA and CDR2 FQGNSA. The V gene end was trimmed by 5 bases and the J gene end by 6 bases; junction bases not matched to a gene: 12. This CDR3 comprises 17 residues. The CDR3 coding sequence is TGTGCCAGCAGCCCCATTAAGCGGGGGGGCCTGCCCGGGGAGCTGTTTTTT. It specifies CASSPIKRGGLPGELFF.

This clonotype occurred a few times. Germline and junction disagree at one end, which may indicate a read error. This chain links TRBV30 with TRBJ2-7, with D perhaps TRBD1 or TRBD2 (5 bases each). The CDR3 loop spans 11 amino acids. CDR1 is GTSNPN and CDR2 is SVGIG in the germline V gene (reference sequence). The DNA for the CDR3 is TGCTCTTGGGGGATCTCCTACGAGCAGTACTTC. The encoded protein is CSWGISYEQYF.

This clonotype was observed a handful of times. The chain recombines TRBV20-1 with TRBJ2-3, with TRBD2 matching 13 bases. The CDR3 is made up of 14 amino acids. V trimming: 5 bases; J trimming: 1 base; junction bases outside the gene matches: 0. The germline CDR1 and CDR2 sequences are DFQATT and SNEGSKA (reference sequence). The CDR3 bases are TGCAGTGCTGGGACTAGCGGGGGCACAGATACGCAGTATTTT. This codes for CSAGTSGGTDTQYF.

This clonotype was observed a few times. The V call is TRBV27, the J call TRBJ2-7, with TRBD2 as a possible D gene (6 bases). Germline assignment: CDR1 MNHEY and CDR2 SMNVEV (reference sequence). CDR3 size: 15 residues. Trimming removed 5 bases from V and 2 bases from J, with 16 bases in between. Here the CDR3 DNA reads TGTGCCAGCAGTGCCCGACTAGGGACGGCCTACGAGCAGTACTTC. Encoded protein: CASSARLGTAYEQYF.

The table lists this clonotype with many counts. In DNA form, the CDR3 reads TGTGCCAGCACCGGTACAAACTATGGCTACACCTTC. Protein: CASTGTNYGYTF. This sequence joins TRBV12-3 or TRBV12-4 and TRBJ1-2, with unresolved D. V lost 7 bases and J lost 2, with 8 bases in between. This CDR3 is 12 amino acids long.

The table lists this clonotype with a few counts. The chain employs TRBV20-1 and TRBJ2-1, with 7 bases matching TRBD1. CDR3 length equals 14 residues. The V gene's germline CDR1 is DFQATT and CDR2 SNEGSKA (reference sequence). The ends lost 3 bases at V and 3 bases at J; junction bases unmatched: 5. The CDR3 here is CSASTGAHYNEQFF. The CDR3 nucleotides read TGCAGTGCTAGCACAGGGGCGCACTACAATGAGCAGTTCTTC.

The CDR3 region has the DNA TGCGCCAGCAGCTGGAGACAGGGCCAAGAGACCCAGTACTTC. Residues: CASSWRQGQETQYF. The rearrangement links TRBV5-1 to TRBJ2-5; 7 nucleotides align to TRBD1. CDR1 SGHRS and CDR2 YFSETQ come from the germline V gene. The length of the CDR3 is 14 residues. Unmatched junction bases numbered 3, after V lost 3 bases and J lost 1 base.

There are many counts of this clonotype. V usage is TRBV18 and J usage is TRBJ1-2, with D uncertain. The germline V and J ends were trimmed by 3 bases and 5 bases, with 10 bases remaining between them. Germline V gives CDR1 KGHSH, CDR2 LQKENI. The CDR3 covers 13 residues. CDR3 DNA: TGTGCCAGCTCACCCGGCTCGATGTATGGCTACACCTTC. Translation: CASSPGSMYGYTF.

There are a few counts of this clonotype. The chain recombines TRBV4-1 with TRBJ1-4; 9 positions match TRBD1. The CDR3 spans 14 residues. In germline, CDR1 is MGHRA, CDR2 YSYEKL. The V gene end was trimmed by 2 bases and the J gene end by 8 bases; junction bases not matched to a gene: 3. The CDR3 region has the DNA TGCGCCAGCAGCCAAACAGGGGGCTGGGAAAAACTGTTTTTT. It codes for CASSQTGGWEKLFF.

This clonotype has only a few counts. The J gene is TRBJ2-3, the V gene TRBV29-1; 12 bases line up with TRBD2. Germline trimming cut 1 base from V and 2 bases from J; bases unmatched to any gene: 10. Per germline, CDR1 SQVTM and CDR2 ANQGSEA. CDR3 length: 18 amino acids. In DNA, the CDR3 is TGCAGCGTTGAAGTTATATTGGGACTAGCGGGCTACACAGATACGCAGTATTTT. This sequence encodes CSVEVILGLAGYTDTQYF.

The rearrangement links TRBV27 to TRBJ2-3, with 7 bases matching TRBD2. CDR3 length: 14 amino acids. With V trimmed by 7 bases and J by 3 bases, 7 bases remained unmatched. Germline assignment: CDR1 MNHEY and CDR2 SMNVEV (reference sequence). The CDR3 DNA is TGTGCCAGCATCGGCGGGAGCGCGACAGATACGCAGTATTTT. Translation: CASIGGSATDTQYF.

The V gene is TRBV5-8, the J gene TRBJ2-1, with D tentatively TRBD1 (6 bases). CDR3 length equals 15 residues. V was cut by 0 bases and J by 6 bases, with 13 bases left in between. Germline loops: CDR1 SGHTS, CDR2 YDEGEE. The CDR3 DNA reads as TGTGCCAGCAGCTTGGAAACAGGGAAGGGCAATGAGCAGTTCTTC. Its translation is CASSLETGKGNEQFF.

The chain has TRBV28 and TRBJ2-7, with D possibly called TRBD1 or TRBD2 (5 bases each). Between the trimmed V and J ends, which lost 5 bases and 0 bases, there was a span of 17 bases. The CDR3 runs 16 residues. CDR1 is MDHEN and CDR2 is SYDVKM in the germline V gene. This chain's CDR3 is CASSRTWGTDSYEQYF. DNA of the CDR3: TGTGCCAGCAGTCGTACTTGGGGGACGGACTCCTACGAGCAGTACTTC.

This chain uses TRBV12-3 or TRBV12-4 with TRBJ2-7, with D possibly matching TRBD1 (5 bases). V was shortened by 7 bases and J by 5 bases, with 15 bases between the two germline ends. CDR3 length: 13 residues. CDR3 coding DNA: TGTGCCAGCAAATCGGGCAGGGAAGACGAGCAGTACTTC. As protein: CASKSGREDEQYF.